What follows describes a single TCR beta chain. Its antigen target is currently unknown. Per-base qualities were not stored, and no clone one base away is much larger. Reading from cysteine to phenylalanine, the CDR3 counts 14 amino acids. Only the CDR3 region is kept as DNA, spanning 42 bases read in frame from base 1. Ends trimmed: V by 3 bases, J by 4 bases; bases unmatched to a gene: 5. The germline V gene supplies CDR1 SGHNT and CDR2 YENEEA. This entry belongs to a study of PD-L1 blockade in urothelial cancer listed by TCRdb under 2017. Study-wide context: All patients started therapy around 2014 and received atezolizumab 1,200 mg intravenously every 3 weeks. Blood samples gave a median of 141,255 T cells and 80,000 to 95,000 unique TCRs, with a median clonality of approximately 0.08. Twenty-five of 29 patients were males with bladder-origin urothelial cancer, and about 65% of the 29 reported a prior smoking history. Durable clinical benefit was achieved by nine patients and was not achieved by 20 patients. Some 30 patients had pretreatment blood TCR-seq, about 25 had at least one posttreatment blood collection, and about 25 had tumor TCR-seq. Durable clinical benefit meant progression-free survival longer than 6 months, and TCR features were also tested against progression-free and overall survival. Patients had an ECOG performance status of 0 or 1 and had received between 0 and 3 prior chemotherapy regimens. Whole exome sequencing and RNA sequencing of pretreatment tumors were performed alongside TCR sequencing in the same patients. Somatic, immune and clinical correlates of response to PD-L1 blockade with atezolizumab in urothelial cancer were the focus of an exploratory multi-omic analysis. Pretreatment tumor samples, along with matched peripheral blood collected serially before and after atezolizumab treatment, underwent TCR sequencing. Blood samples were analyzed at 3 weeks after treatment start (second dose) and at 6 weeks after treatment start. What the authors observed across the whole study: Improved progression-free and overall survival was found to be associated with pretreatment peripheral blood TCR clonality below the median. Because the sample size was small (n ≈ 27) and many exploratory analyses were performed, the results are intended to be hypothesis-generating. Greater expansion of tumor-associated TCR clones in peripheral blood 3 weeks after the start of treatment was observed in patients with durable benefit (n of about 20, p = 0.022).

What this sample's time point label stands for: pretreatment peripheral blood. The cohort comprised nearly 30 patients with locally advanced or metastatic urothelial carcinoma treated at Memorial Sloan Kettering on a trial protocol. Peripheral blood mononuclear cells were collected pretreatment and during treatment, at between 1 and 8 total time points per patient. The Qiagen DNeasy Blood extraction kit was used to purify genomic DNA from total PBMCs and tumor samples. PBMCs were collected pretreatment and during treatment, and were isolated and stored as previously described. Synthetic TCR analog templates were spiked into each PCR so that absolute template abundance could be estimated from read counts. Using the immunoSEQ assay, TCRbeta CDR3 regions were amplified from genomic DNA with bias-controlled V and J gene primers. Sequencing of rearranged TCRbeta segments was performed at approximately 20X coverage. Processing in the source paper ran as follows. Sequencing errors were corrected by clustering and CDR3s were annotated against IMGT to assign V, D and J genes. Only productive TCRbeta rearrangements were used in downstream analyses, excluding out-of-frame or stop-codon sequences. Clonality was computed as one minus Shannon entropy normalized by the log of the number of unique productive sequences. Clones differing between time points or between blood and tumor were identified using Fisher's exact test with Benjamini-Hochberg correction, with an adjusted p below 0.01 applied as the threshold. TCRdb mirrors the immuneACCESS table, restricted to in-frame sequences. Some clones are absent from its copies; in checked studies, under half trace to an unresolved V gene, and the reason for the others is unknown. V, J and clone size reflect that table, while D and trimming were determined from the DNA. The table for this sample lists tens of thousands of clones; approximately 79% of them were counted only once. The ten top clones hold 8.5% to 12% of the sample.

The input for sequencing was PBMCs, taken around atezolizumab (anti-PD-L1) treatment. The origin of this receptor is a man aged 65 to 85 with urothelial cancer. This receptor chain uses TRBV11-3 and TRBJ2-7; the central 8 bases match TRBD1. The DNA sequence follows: TGTGCCAGCAGCTTGGGAGGACAGGGTTACGAGCAGTACTTC. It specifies CASSLGGQGYEQYF.